Many counts were recorded for the clone carrying this TCR beta chain. The target antigen is unknown. The source of the sample is a study of tumor-infiltrating lymphocytes in primary liver carcinoma. Study summary: Samples returned roughly 3.65 to 7.5 million productive TCRbeta reads, a yield that was similar across tissue types.

TCR beta cDNA was prepared out of 500 ng total RNA by means of a constant-region primer. Three-round nested multiplex PCR performed with slightly modified ARM-PCR produced the TCR beta libraries. The two initial PCR rounds, nine to eleven cycles each, used TRBV1-TRBV30 forward and C-beta reverse primers. TCRdb reprocessed the multiplex PCR reads with MiXCR, giving one entry per CDR3 protein. The data contain fewer than 400,000 distinct CDR3 sequences, around three fifths of them singletons. Germline-derived CDR1 and CDR2 are MNHNY and SVGAGI (reference sequence). V lost 5 bases to trimming and J lost 7 bases, with 11 bases between them. The CDR3 loop spans 12 amino acids. Notes on the study in general: Tumor top-250-clone fractions significantly exceeded those of blood (p = 0.039). Samples were bulk unsorted, so CD4+ and CD8+ repertoires were not compared. The study found tumor-adjacent and tumor-blood pairs overlapped less than tumor region pairs.

Germline DNA was extracted alongside blood RNA, which was obtained from unsorted whole blood. This chain joins TRBV6-6 and TRBJ1-2; D is possibly TRBD1 (5 bases). The TCR originated in a man aged 40-55 years with primary liver carcinoma and hepatitis B virus infection. Specimen: peripheral blood. DNA of the CDR3: TGTGCCAGCAGTCCAGGGCCGGCTGGCTACACCTTC. Translation: CASSPGPAGYTF.